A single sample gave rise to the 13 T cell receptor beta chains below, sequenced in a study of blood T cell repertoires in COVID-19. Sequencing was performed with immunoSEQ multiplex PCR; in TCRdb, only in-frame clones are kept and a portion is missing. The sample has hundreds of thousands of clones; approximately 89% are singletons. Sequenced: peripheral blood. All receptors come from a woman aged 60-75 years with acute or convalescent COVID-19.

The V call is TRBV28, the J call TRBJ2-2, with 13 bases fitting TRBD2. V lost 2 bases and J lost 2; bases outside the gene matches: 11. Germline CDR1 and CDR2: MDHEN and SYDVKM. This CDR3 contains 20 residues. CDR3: CASSLPAGTSGEINTGELFF. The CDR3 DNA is TGTGCCAGCAGTTTACCAGCCGGGACTAGCGGGGAGATAAACACCGGGGAGCTGTTTTTT.

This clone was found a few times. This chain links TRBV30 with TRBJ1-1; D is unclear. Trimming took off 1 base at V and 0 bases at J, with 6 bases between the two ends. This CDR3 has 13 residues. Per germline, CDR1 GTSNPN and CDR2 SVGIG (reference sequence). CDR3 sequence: CAWSAQMNTEAFF. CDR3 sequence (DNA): TGTGCCTGGAGTGCGCAGATGAACACTGAAGCTTTCTTT.

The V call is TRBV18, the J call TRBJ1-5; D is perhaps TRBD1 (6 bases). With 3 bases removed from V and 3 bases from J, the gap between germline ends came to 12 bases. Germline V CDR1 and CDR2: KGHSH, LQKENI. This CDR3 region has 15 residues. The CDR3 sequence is CASSPNREINQPQHF. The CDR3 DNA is TGTGCCAGCTCACCGAACAGGGAAATCAATCAGCCCCAGCATTTT.

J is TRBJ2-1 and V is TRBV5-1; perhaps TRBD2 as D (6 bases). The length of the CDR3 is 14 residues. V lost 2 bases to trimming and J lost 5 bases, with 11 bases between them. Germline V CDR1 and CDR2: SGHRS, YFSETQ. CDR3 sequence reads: CASSFGGVNNEQFF. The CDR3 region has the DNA TGCGCCAGCAGCTTCGGAGGGGTCAACAATGAGCAGTTCTTC.

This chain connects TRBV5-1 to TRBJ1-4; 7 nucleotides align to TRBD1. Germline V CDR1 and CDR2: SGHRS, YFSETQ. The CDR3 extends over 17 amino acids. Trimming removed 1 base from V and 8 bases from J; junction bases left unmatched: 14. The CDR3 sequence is CASSLPGQELPSEKLFF. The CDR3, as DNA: TGCGCCAGCAGCTTGCCCGGACAGGAGCTACCAAGCGAAAAACTGTTTTTT.

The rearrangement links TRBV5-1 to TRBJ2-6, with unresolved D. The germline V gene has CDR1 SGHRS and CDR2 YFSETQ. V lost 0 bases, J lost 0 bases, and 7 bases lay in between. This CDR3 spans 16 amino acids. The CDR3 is CASSLVVNSGANVLTF. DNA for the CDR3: TGCGCCAGCAGCTTGGTAGTCAACTCTGGGGCCAACGTCCTGACTTTC. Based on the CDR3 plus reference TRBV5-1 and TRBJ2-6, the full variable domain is KAGVTQTPRYLIKTRGQQVTLSCSPISGHRSVSWYQQTPGQGLQFLFEYFSETQRNKGNFPGRFSGRQFSNSRSEMNVSTLELGDSALYLCASSLVVNSGANVLTFGAGSRLTVL.

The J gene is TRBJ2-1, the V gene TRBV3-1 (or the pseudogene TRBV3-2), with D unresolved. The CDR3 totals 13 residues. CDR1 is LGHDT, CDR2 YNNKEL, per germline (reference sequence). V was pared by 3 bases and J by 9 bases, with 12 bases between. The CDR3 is CASSQVVTGEQFF. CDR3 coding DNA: TGTGCCAGCAGCCAGGTGGTCACCGGTGAGCAGTTCTTC.

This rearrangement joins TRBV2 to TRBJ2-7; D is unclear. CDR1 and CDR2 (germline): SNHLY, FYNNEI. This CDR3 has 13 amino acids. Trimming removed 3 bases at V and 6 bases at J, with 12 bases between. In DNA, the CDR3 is TGTGCCAGCAGTGATGTTGTAGTACGCGAGCAGTACTTC. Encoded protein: CASSDVVVREQYF.

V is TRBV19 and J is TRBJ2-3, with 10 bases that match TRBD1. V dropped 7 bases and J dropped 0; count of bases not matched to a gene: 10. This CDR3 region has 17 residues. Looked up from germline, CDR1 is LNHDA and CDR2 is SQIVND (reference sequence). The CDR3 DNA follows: TGTGCCAGTACCGGGACAGGGGCCCTTCTTAGCACAGATACGCAGTATTTT. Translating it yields CASTGTGALLSTDTQYF.

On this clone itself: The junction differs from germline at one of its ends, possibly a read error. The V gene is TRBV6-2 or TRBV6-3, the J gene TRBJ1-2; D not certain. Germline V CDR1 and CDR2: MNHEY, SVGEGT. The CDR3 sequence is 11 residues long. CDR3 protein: CASSYPTLVAF. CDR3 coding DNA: TGTGCCAGCAGTTACCCAACCTTAGTGGCCTTC.

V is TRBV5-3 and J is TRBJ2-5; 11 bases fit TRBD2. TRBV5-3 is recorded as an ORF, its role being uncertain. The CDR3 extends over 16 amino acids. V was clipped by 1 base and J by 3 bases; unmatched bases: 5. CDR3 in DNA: TGTGCCAGAAGCTTGAGTAGCGGGGGGGAAAAAGAGACCCAGTACTTC. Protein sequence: CARSLSSGGEKETQYF.

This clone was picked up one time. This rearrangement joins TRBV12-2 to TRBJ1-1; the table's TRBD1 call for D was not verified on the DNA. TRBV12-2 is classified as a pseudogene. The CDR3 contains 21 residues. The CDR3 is CASRLVRDRGLLGRADTEAFF. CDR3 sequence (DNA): TGTGCAAGTCGCTTAGTTCGGGACAGGGGCCTTCTGGGGAGGGCGGACACTGAAGCTTTCTTT.

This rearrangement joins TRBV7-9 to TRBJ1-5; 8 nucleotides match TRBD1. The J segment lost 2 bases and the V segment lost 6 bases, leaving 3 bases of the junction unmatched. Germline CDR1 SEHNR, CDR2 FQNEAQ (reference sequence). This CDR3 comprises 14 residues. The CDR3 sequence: CASRATGGNQPQHF. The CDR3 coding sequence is TGTGCCAGCAGAGCGACAGGGGGCAATCAGCCCCAGCATTTT.